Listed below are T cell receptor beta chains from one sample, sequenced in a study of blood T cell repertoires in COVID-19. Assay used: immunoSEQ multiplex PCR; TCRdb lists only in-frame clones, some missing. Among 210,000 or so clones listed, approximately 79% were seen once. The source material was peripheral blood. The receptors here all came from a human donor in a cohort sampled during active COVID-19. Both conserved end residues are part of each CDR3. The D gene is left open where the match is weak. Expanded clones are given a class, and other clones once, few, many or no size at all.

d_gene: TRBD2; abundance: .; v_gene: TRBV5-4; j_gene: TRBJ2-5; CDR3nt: TGTGCCAGCAGCTGGGGACTAGCGGGAGATGAGACCCAGTACTTC; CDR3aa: CASSWGLAGDETQYF
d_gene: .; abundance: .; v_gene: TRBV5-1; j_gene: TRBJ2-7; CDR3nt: TGCGCCAGCCCTTCCAAGGTACTAGAAGATACGACGGGAGCCTACGAGCAGTACTTC; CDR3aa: CASPSKVLEDTTGAYEQYF
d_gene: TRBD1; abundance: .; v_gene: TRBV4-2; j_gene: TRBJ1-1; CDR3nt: TGTGCCAGCAGCCAACAGGGGGTCGGGAACACTGAAGCTTTCTTT; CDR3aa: CASSQQGVGNTEAFF
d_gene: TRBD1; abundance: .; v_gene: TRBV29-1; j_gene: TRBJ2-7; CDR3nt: TGCAGCGTTTCGACAGGGGGTTACGAGCAGTACTTC; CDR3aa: CSVSTGGYEQYF
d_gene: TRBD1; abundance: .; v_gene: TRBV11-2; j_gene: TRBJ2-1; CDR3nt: TGTGCCAGCAGCTTATGGACCGGACAGGGCGAACTTTACAATGAGCAGTTCTTC; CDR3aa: CASSLWTGQGELYNEQFF
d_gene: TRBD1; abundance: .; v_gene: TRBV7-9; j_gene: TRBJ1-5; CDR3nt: TGTGCCAGCAGCTCGGACAGGGGCAATCAGCCCCAGCATTTT; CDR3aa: CASSSDRGNQPQHF
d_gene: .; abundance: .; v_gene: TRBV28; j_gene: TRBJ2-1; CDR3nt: TGTGCCAGCAGTGCGGGGTTCTTCAATGAGCAGTTCTTC; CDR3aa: CASSAGFFNEQFF
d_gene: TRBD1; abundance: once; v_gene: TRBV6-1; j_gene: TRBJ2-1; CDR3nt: TGTGCCAGCAGTGACCCCGGGACAGCGTTGAATGAGCAGTTCTTC; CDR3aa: CASSDPGTALNEQFF
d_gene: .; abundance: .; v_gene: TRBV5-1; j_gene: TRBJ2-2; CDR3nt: TGCGCCAGCAGCTTGGTCCGCCGCGGGACGAACACCGGGGAGCTGTTTTTT; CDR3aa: CASSLVRRGTNTGELFF
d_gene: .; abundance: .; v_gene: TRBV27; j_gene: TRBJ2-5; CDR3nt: TGTGCCAGCAGTTTATCGATCCCGGTACGGGAGACCCAGTACTTC; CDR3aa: CASSLSIPVRETQYF
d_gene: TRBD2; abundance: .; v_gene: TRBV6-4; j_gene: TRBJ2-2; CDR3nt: TGTGCCAGCAGAGGACTAGCGGGAGCGAACACCGGGGAGCTGTTTTTT; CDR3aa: CASRGLAGANTGELFF
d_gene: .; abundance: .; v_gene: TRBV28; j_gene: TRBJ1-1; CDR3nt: TGTGCCAGCAGCCCTGGTAGGGGCACTGAAGCTTTCTTT; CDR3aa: CASSPGRGTEAFF
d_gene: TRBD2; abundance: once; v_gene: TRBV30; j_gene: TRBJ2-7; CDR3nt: TGTGCCTGGAGTTTATGGACTAGCGCCCCCCGGTCCTACGAGCAGTACTTC; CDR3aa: CAWSLWTSAPRSYEQYF
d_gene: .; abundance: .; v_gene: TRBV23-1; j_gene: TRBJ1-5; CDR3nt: TGCGCCAGCAGTCAAGGTTCCGACAGTTGGGTTCGCAATCAGCCCCAGCATTTT; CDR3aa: CASSQGSDSWVRNQPQHF
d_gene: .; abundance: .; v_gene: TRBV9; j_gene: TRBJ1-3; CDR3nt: TGTGCCAGCAGCTTCGGGGGGGAGCCCGGAAACACCATATATTTT; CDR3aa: CASSFGGEPGNTIYF
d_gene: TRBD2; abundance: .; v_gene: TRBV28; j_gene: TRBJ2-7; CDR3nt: TGTGCCAGCAGTGGGGGGGGTCCCCCCTACGAGCAGTACTTC; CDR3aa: CASSGGGPPYEQYF
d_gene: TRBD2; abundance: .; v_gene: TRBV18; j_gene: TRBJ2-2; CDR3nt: TGTGCCAGCTCACTCGGGAGGGCCTTCGACACCGGGGAGCTGTTTTTT; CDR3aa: CASSLGRAFDTGELFF
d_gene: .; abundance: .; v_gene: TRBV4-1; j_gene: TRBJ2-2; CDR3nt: TGCGCCAGCAGCCGATTTCCCGGAGGTGACACCGGGGAGCTGTTTTTT; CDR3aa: CASSRFPGGDTGELFF
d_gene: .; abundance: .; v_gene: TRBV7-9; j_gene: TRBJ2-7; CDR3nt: TGTGCCAGCAGCTCGACGTGGGGAGTAGGCTACGAGCAGTACTTC; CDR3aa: CASSSTWGVGYEQYF
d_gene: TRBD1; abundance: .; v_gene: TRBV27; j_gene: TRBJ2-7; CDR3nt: TGTGCCAGCAGCCGACAGGGAACTGCCTACGAGCAGTACTTC; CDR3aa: CASSRQGTAYEQYF
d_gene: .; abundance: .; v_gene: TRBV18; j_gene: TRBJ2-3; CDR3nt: TGTGCCAGCTCACCACCGGGGAGACGCACAGATACGCAGTATTTT; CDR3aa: CASSPPGRRTDTQYF
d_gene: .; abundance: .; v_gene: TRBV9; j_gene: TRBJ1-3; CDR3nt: TGTGCCAGCAGCCCGAGTCGGGAGGGACGATCTGGAAACACCATATATTTT; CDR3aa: CASSPSREGRSGNTIYF
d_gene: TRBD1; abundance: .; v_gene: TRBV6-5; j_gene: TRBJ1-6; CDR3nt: TGTGCCAGCAGTTCTGGACAGGGTAACTATAATTCACCCCTCCACTTT; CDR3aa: CASSSGQGNYNSPLHF
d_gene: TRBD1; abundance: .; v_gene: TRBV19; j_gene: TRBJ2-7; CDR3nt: TGTGCCAGTAGTATAGAATTTAAGTTGACAGGGATTTTGTACGAGCAGTACTTC; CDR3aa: CASSIEFKLTGILYEQYF
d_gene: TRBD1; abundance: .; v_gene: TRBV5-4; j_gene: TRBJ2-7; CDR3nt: TGTGCCAGCAGCACAGGGGGGCCCACAACCTACGAGCAGTACTTC; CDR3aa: CASSTGGPTTYEQYF
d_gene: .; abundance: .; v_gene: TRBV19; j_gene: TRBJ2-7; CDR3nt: TGTGCCAGCAGCCCGCAGGACACCCGCTCCTACGAGCAGTACTTC; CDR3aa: CASSPQDTRSYEQYF
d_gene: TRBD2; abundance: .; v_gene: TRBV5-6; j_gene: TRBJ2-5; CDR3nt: TGTGCCAGCCACGCGGGAGACATGGAGACCCAGTACTTC; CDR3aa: CASHAGDMETQYF
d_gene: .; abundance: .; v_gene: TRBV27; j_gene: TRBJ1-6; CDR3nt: TGTGCCAGCAGTTTATCGCGGGGAGGGAATTCACCCCTCCACTTT; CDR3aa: CASSLSRGGNSPLHF
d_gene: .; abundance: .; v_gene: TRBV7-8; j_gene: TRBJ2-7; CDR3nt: TGTGCCAGCAGCTTAGGGTACGGTGGGCCCTACGAGCAGTACTTC; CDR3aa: CASSLGYGGPYEQYF
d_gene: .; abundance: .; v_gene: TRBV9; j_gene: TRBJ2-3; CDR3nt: TGTGCCAGCAGTCCTACTAGCTTAGATACGCAGTATTTT; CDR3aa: CASSPTSLDTQYF
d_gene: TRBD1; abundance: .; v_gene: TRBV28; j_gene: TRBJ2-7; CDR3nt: TGTGCCAGCAGTTTATCAGGGACAGGGTCGAGAGAGCAGTACTTC; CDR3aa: CASSLSGTGSREQYF
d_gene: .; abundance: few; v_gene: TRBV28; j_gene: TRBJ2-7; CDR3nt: TGTGCCAGCAGTTATCGGCAGGGGAGCGAGCAGTACTTC; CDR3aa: CASSYRQGSEQYF
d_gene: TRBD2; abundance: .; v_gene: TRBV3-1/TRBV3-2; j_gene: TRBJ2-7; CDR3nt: TGTGCCAGCAGCCCTCAGAGACTAGCGGGGCATACCTACGAGCAGTACTTC; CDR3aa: CASSPQRLAGHTYEQYF
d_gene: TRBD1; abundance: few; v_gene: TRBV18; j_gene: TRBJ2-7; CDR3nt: TGTGCCAGCTCTCTATCGGACAGGGGCTACGAGCAGTACTTC; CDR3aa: CASSLSDRGYEQYF
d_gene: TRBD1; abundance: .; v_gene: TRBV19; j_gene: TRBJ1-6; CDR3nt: TGTGCCAGTAGGCCGCCGGGACAGGGGGCGCGGAATTCACCCCTCCACTTT; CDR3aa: CASRPPGQGARNSPLHF
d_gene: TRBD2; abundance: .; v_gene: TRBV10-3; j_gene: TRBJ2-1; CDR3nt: TGTGCCATCAGTCCCCGACTAGCGGGCGTCTCCTACAATGAGCAGTTCTTC; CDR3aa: CAISPRLAGVSYNEQFF
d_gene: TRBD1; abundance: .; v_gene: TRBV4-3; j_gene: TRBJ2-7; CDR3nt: TGCGCCAGCAGCCAAGGGACAGGGGGCCCCTACGAGCAGTACTTC; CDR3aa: CASSQGTGGPYEQYF
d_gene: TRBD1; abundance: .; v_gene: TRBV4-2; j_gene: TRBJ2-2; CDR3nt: TGTGCCAGCAGCCAAGATATAACAGGGGATTCGTCCGGGGAGCTGTTTTTT; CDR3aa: CASSQDITGDSSGELFF
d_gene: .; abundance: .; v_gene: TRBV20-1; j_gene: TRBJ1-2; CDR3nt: TGCAGTGCTAGTGCAGGGGTCGGCTATGGCTACACCTTC; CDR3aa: CSASAGVGYGYTF
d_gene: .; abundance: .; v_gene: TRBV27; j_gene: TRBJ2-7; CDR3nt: TGTGCCAGCAGCCCCTGGGAGGTGGGAGGTCCTCCCTATGAGCAGTACTTC; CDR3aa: CASSPWEVGGPPYEQYF
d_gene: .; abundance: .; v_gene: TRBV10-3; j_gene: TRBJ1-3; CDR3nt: TGTGCCATCTCTCCTGGGGCAAAGTTGAGCTCTGGAAACACCATATATTTT; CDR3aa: CAISPGAKLSSGNTIYF
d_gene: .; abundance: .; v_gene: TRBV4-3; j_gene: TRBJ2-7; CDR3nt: TGCGCCAGCAGCCAATACCTTTGGCGGGACAGCAACTACGAGCAGTACTTC; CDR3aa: CASSQYLWRDSNYEQYF
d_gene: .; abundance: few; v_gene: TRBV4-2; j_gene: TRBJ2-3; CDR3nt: TGTGCCAGCAGCCAAGATGGAGGCGGCCGCACAGATACGCAGTATTTT; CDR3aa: CASSQDGGGRTDTQYF
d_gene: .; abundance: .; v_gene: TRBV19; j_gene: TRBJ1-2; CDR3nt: TGTGCCAGTACTCTGGGGCCATCCCCCCATGGCTACACCTTC; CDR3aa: CASTLGPSPHGYTF